This T cell receptor (beta chain) is from a study of CD8 T cells in ankylosing spondylitis (dated by TCRdb to 2016 to 2017). With respect to the entire study: To find TCR variants linked to disease, the study profiled T cell receptor beta repertoires in ankylosing spondylitis patients and healthy donors. Peripheral blood samples were taken, and synovial fluid was additionally collected from ankylosing spondylitis patients. The full study cohort comprised 25 ankylosing spondylitis patients and roughly 100 healthy donors.

CDR1 and CDR2 are drawn from the germline V gene (reference sequence): MNHEY, SMNVEV. Trimming takes 2 bases off V and 4 bases off J; junction bases not matched to a gene: 4. The CDR3, cysteine through phenylalanine, is 14 amino acids long. Kept here is only the CDR3 DNA, which spans 42 bases and is read in frame from base 1. TCRdb shows the sequencer as Illumina HiSeq 2500. Quantitative 5'-RACE with molecular barcodes was the method used to prepare the TCR beta libraries. Under the source paper's analysis protocol: A new computational method, built on a probabilistic model of VDJ rearrangement, was used to identify disease-linked TCR variants. TCRdb handled the public reads itself, with Q25 trimming in fastp and clone calling in MiXCR, and kept productive beta chains. CDR3 protein sequences are deduplicated, and each keeps its most common genes and DNA. TCRdb's processing, not the study's, gives the V and J calls here. The sample table shows some 200,000 distinct CDR3 sequences, and roughly 13% are seen once. Approximately 15% of the sample is held by the ten biggest clonotypes.

The full study reports these points: A TCR beta motif of roughly 8 highly homologous amino acid variants appeared characteristic of blood from ankylosing spondylitis patients. Some of the motif variants had been reported before in the synovial fluid and blood of reactive arthritis patients, a finding that suggests common disease-initiation mechanisms. A CD8+ phenotype was shown by the disease-linked clones, which were found at relatively low frequencies in peripheral blood. The disease-linked clones were reported as significantly enriched in matched synovial fluid samples from ankylosing spondylitis patients.

This clonotype turned up a few times. No antigen is known for it. Base qualities are not recorded, but no much larger clone differs from it by a single base. The sequenced material came from blood, either unsorted or a sorted T cell fraction (not recorded which). The receptor comes from a male donor with ankylosing spondylitis or in good health (not recorded which). The sequence joins TRBV27 to TRBJ1-1; TRBD1 matches 7 bases in the middle. The DNA sequence follows: TGTGCCAGCAGTTTAGGGGACAGCTCCACTGAAGCTTTCTTT. It specifies CASSLGDSSTEAFF.